The present T cell receptor beta chain was sequenced within a study of cytomegalovirus exposure and HLA in healthy donors. The study, taken as a whole, reports: According to a later analysis, most TCR beta chains associated with CMV appeared HLA-restricted. Associated with cytomegalovirus, according to the listing, were around 160 TCR beta chains.

To note about this clone: Antigen specificity is unknown.

Germline lookup yields CDR1 SGHTA and CDR2 FQGNSA. V gave up 3 bases and J gave up 2 bases, with 5 bases separating them. This CDR3 has 13 amino acids. Primers: 60 Vbeta forward and 13 Jbeta reverse. Sequencing was performed with immunoSEQ multiplex PCR; in TCRdb, only in-frame clones are kept and a portion is missing. The table shows roughly 150,000 clones, with around 73% occurring only once. The sequence derives from a woman between 18 and 29 years old in good health and CMV-seropositive. Sequenced input: PBMCs. The gene calls are TRBV7-2 and TRBJ1-5; no clear D. CDR3 coding DNA: TGTGCCAGCAGCTTCCTCGGCAATCAGCCCCAGCATTTT. Amino acid sequence: CASSFLGNQPQHF.